The rows below give T cell receptor beta chains drawn from one sample of a study of blood T cells in healthy people across ages. TCRdb re-derived calls from the 5' RACE reads in MiXCR, one entry per CDR3 protein. The sample has some 940,000 distinct CDR3 sequences, almost 30% seen once. These data were also filed under a second study, of T cells of mothers and their children.

Sequenced: blood. All receptors derive from a woman in her thirties or forties in good health. CDR3s include the opening cysteine and the closing phenylalanine or tryptophan. The order of the fields is D gene, J gene, clone size, V gene, CDR3 protein, CDR3 DNA. The D gene is left open where the match is weak. Clone sizes are given selectively: once, few, many, or a class where the clone is expanded.

.,TRBJ2-5,few,TRBV15,CATSSNPGRQETQYF,TGTGCCACCAGCAGTAACCCGGGACGACAAGAGACCCAGTACTTC
.,TRBJ2-3,.,TRBV5-1,CASSEKGRATTDTQYF,TGCGCCAGCAGCGAAAAGGGCAGGGCTACCACAGATACGCAGTATTTT
TRBD2,TRBJ2-3,.,TRBV7-2,CASSLQGLAGGTDTQYF,TGTGCCAGCAGCTTACAGGGACTAGCGGGGGGCACAGATACGCAGTATTTT
TRBD1,TRBJ2-7,few,TRBV2,CARSGQGITYEQYF,TGTGCCAGATCCGGACAGGGGATCACCTACGAGCAGTACTTC
.,TRBJ1-2,.,TRBV2,CASSDPRGLGGYTF,TGTGCCAGCAGTGATCCCAGGGGCCTTGGGGGCTACACCTTC
.,TRBJ2-7,many,TRBV7-2,CASSLAPGSHEQYF,TGTGCCAGCAGCTTAGCACCAGGGTCCCACGAGCAGTACTTC
TRBD1,TRBJ1-2,few,TRBV10-3,CAISDPGQGGSGYTF,TGTGCCATCAGTGATCCCGGACAGGGGGGTAGTGGCTACACCTTC
.,TRBJ1-1,.,TRBV28,CASKSEGIGVAFF,TGTGCCAGCAAAAGCGAGGGGATTGGGGTGGCTTTCTTT
TRBD2,TRBJ2-7,many,TRBV7-2,CASSPSGTSLYEQYF,TGTGCCAGCAGCCCGAGCGGGACTAGCCTCTACGAGCAGTACTTC
.,TRBJ1-1,.,TRBV7-2,CASRKGVLTEAFF,TGTGCCAGCAGGAAAGGGGTTTTGACTGAAGCTTTCTTT
TRBD1,TRBJ2-6,.,TRBV7-6,CASSLTRGLLTGANVLTF,TGTGCCAGCAGCTTAACGAGGGGGCTGTTAACTGGGGCCAACGTCCTGACTTTC
.,TRBJ2-3,few,TRBV9,CASSFGHNTDTQYF,TGTGCCAGCAGCTTTGGACATAACACAGATACGCAGTATTTT
.,TRBJ1-4,.,TRBV2,CASIGGGTNEKLFF,TGTGCCAGCATTGGGGGGGGAACTAATGAAAAACTGTTTTTT
.,TRBJ1-4,once,TRBV28,CASRSGGGATNEKLFF,TGTGCCAGCAGATCGGGTGGGGGTGCAACTAATGAAAAACTGTTTTTT
TRBD2,TRBJ2-1,.,TRBV14,CASSRWASGLYNEQFF,TGTGCCAGCAGCCGATGGGCTAGCGGACTCTACAATGAGCAGTTCTTC
.,TRBJ2-2,.,TRBV19,CASMITGLSNTGELFF,TGTGCCAGCATGATCACGGGACTGTCGAACACCGGGGAGCTGTTTTTT
TRBD2,TRBJ2-1,few,TRBV6-6,CASSGISGGDYNEQFF,TGTGCCAGCAGTGGAATAAGCGGGGGGGACTACAATGAGCAGTTCTTC
.,TRBJ2-1,few,TRBV12-3/TRBV12-4,CASSSPGRGLGYNEQFF,TGTGCCAGCAGTTCTCCAGGCCGGGGGCTAGGTTACAATGAGCAGTTCTTC
.,TRBJ2-7,many,TRBV5-1,CASSLPSGSSSYEQYF,TGCGCCAGCAGCTTACCCTCGGGCTCCAGCTCCTACGAGCAGTACTTC
.,TRBJ2-1,.,TRBV6-1,CASSGRGRSPYNEQFF,TGTGCCAGCAGTGGACGGGGGCGGAGCCCCTACAATGAGCAGTTCTTC
.,TRBJ1-1,.,TRBV7-2,CASRPNQVNTEAFF,TGTGCCAGCAGACCCAATCAAGTGAACACTGAAGCTTTCTTT
TRBD1,TRBJ1-4,.,TRBV7-2,CASSPQQDRVREKLFF,TGTGCCAGCAGCCCCCAGCAGGACAGGGTCCGTGAAAAACTGTTTTTT
TRBD1,TRBJ1-1,.,TRBV5-6,CASSLSLQGAGTEAFF,TGTGCCAGCAGCTTGAGCCTACAGGGGGCAGGCACTGAAGCTTTCTTT
.,TRBJ1-4,few,TRBV30,CACLIGNRVREKLFF,TGTGCCTGCCTAATAGGGAACAGGGTACGCGAAAAACTGTTTTTT
.,TRBJ1-2,few,TRBV20-1,CSASLKGQDYGCTF,TGCAGTGCTAGTTTGAAGGGCCAGGACTATGGCTGCACCTTC
TRBD2,TRBJ2-3,.,TRBV28,CASSLTSLDTQYF,TGTGCCAGCAGTTTGACTAGCCTAGATACGCAGTATTTT
.,TRBJ2-6,once,TRBV18,CASSPLRTGRRDSGANVLTF,TGTGCCAGCTCACCGCTTCGGACGGGAAGGAGGGACTCTGGGGCCAACGTCCTGACTTTC
TRBD1,TRBJ2-3,.,TRBV9,CTSSADRGPAGDTQYF,TGTACCAGCAGCGCGGACAGGGGGCCGGCAGGAGATACGCAGTATTTT
.,TRBJ1-1,.,TRBV28,CASRETRGGITEAFF,TGTGCCAGCAGAGAGACCAGAGGGGGTATTACTGAAGCTTTCTTT
.,TRBJ1-5,.,TRBV2,CASNPGVGGSNQPQHF,TGTGCCAGCAACCCGGGCGTGGGAGGTAGCAATCAGCCCCAGCATTTT
.,TRBJ2-5,few,TRBV5-1,CAGRIGSTRRETQYF,TGCGCCGGCAGAATCGGGTCTACTCGGCGGGAGACCCAGTACTTC
TRBD2,TRBJ2-1,.,TRBV20-1,CSARDSGSYNEQFF,TGCAGTGCTAGAGATAGCGGGAGTTACAATGAGCAGTTCTTC
TRBD1,TRBJ1-4,few,TRBV14,CASSRWDSNEKLFF,TGTGCCAGCAGCCGCTGGGACAGTAATGAAAAACTGTTTTTT
.,TRBJ1-1,few,TRBV5-1,CASSLGAYRNTEAFF,TGCGCCAGCAGCTTGGGGGCCTACCGGAACACTGAAGCTTTCTTT
.,TRBJ2-7,few,TRBV7-8,CACSLEGGTYEQYF,TGTGCCTGCAGCTTAGAGGGCGGGACCTACGAGCAGTACTTC
.,TRBJ2-7,many,TRBV5-1,CASSLVPGSYEQYF,TGTGCCAGCAGCTTAGTTCCAGGGAGCTACGAGCAGTACTTC
.,TRBJ2-7,many,TRBV20-1,CSARLGSPYEQYF,TGCAGTGCTAGATTGGGTAGTCCCTACGAGCAGTACTTC
.,TRBJ1-5,.,TRBV20-1,CSARDLSRGNQPQHF,TGCAGTGCTAGAGATCTATCGCGCGGCAATCAGCCCCAGCATTTT
TRBD1,TRBJ1-2,few,TRBV9,CASSVVSATGVYGYTF,TGTGCCAGCAGCGTAGTCTCAGCGACAGGGGTCTATGGCTACACCTTC
TRBD2,TRBJ2-3,.,TRBV20-1,CSATSGNITDTQYF,TGCAGTGCTACTAGCGGGAATATTACAGATACGCAGTATTTT
.,TRBJ2-1,many,TRBV9,CASSVTSGEQFF,TGTGCCAGCAGCGTAACTAGTGGTGAGCAGTTCTTC
.,TRBJ2-5,many,TRBV29-1,CSVERSGTAQETQYF,TGCAGCGTTGAAAGGTCCGGGACGGCTCAAGAGACCCAGTACTTC
.,TRBJ1-3,.,TRBV27,CASSPWNGNTIYF,TGTGCCAGCAGTCCCTGGAATGGAAACACCATATATTTT
.,TRBJ2-6,once,TRBV5-1,CASSTTGTF,TGCGCCAGCAGCACAACCGGGACTTTC
.,TRBJ2-6,many,TRBV7-3,CASSLTTGYSGANVLTF,TGTGCCAGCAGCTTAACCACCGGCTACTCTGGGGCCAACGTCCTGACTTTC
.,TRBJ2-1,many,TRBV9,CASSVVEQTNEQFF,TGTGCCAGCAGCGTAGTCGAGCAAACCAATGAGCAGTTCTTC
.,TRBJ1-2,.,TRBV28,CASWGRSLLTNYGYTF,TGTGCCAGCTGGGGCCGAAGTCTGTTAACTAACTATGGCTACACCTTC
.,TRBJ1-5,many,TRBV7-7,CASSLAGEGRQAGHQPQHF,TGTGCTAGCAGCTTAGCGGGGGAAGGGCGACAGGCGGGTCACCAGCCCCAGCATTTT
.,TRBJ2-7,many,TRBV6-4,CASSERTYEQYF,TGTGCCAGCAGTGAGAGAACCTACGAGCAGTACTTC
.,TRBJ1-5,few,TRBV4-1,CASSQGHQNQPQHF,TGCGCCAGCAGCCAAGGCCACCAAAATCAGCCCCAGCATTTT
.,TRBJ1-5,few,TRBV6-2/TRBV6-3,CASSYVQGGLQPQHF,TGTGCCAGCAGTTACGTCCAGGGTGGGCTTCAGCCCCAGCATTTT
.,TRBJ2-5,few,TRBV11-2,CASSTGSAPETQYF,TGTGCCAGCAGCACCGGTTCGGCTCCGGAGACCCAGTACTTC
TRBD1,TRBJ2-7,many,TRBV27,CASSSLDRGSSYEQYF,TGTGCCAGCAGTTCCCTCGACAGGGGGAGCTCCTACGAGCAGTACTTC
TRBD2,TRBJ2-1,once,TRBV7-6,CASRRGLAGNRSYNEQFF,TGTGCCAGCAGGAGGGGACTAGCGGGGAATCGCTCCTACAATGAGCAGTTCTTC